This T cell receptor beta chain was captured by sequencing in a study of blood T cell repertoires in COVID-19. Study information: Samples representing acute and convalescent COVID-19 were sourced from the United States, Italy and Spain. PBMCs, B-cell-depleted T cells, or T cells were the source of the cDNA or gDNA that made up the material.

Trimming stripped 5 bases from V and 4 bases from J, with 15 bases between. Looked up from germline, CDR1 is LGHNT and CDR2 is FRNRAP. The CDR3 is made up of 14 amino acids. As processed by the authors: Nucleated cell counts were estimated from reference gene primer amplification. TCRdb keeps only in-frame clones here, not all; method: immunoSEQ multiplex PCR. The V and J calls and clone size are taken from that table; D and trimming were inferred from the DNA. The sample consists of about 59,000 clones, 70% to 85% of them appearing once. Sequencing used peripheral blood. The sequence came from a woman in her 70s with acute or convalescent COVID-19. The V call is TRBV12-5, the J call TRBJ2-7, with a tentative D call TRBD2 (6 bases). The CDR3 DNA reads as TGTGCTAGTGGTCACGGGAGCTTACCATACGAGCAGTACTTC. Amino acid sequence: CASGHGSLPYEQYF.